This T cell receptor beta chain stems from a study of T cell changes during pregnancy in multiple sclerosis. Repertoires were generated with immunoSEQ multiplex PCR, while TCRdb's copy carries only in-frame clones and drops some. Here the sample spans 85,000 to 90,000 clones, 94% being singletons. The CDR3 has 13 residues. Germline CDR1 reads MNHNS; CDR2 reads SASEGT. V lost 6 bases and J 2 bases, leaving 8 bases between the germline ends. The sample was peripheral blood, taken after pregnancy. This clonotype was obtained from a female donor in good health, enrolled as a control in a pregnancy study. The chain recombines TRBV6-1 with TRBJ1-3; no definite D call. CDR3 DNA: TGTGCCAGCAGGTTACCGGCTGGAAACACCATATATTTT. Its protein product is CASRLPAGNTIYF.